These 26 T cell receptor beta chains originate from one sample sequenced in a study of blood T cell repertoires in COVID-19. TCRdb's copy holds only in-frame clones and misses some; the assay was immunoSEQ multiplex PCR. The sample has tens of thousands of clones, roughly nine tenths seen once. The sample comprised peripheral blood. The receptors stem from a man aged 65 to 85 with acute or convalescent COVID-19.

The rearrangement links TRBV19 to TRBJ1-3; maybe TRBD1 (6 bases). V was clipped by 6 bases and J by 2 bases, with 14 bases between them. The CDR3 is made up of 15 amino acids. Germline CDR1 and CDR2: LNHDA and SQIVND (reference sequence). The DNA for the CDR3 is TGTGCCAGTAGCCCACAGGGTTTCGCTGGAAACACCATATATTTT. Protein: CASSPQGFAGNTIYF.

The chain uses TRBV4-2 and TRBJ2-5, with a possible D match to TRBD2 (6 bases). This CDR3 has 16 amino acids. Per germline, CDR1 LGHNA and CDR2 YNFKEQ. Between the trimmed V and J ends, which lost 1 base and 5 bases, there was a span of 17 bases. CDR3 residues: CASSQVGGPTRETQYF. The CDR3 DNA sequence: TGTGCCAGCAGCCAAGTCGGGGGACCTACGAGGGAGACCCAGTACTTC.

The chain uses TRBV11-2 and TRBJ2-7; 10 bases match TRBD1. With 6 bases clipped from V and 4 bases from J, the junction kept 12 bases outside the gene matches. The CDR3 has 16 residues. CDR1 is SGHAT, CDR2 FQNNGV, per germline. The CDR3 region has the DNA TGTGCCAGCAGTTCCATCAGGGACAGGGGATTATACGAGCAGTACTTC. Protein sequence: CASSSIRDRGLYEQYF.

V is TRBV27 and J is TRBJ2-7, with TRBD1 matching over 9 bases. Germline CDR1 reads MNHEY; CDR2 reads SMNVEV (reference sequence). CDR3 length: 15 amino acids. V lost 4 bases and J lost 3; bases outside the gene matches: 7. CDR3 protein: CASSSQGTGYYEQYF. The CDR3 DNA reads TGTGCCAGCAGTTCCCAGGGGACAGGGTACTACGAGCAGTACTTC.

The V call is TRBV5-6, the J call TRBJ1-2, with D maybe TRBD1 (6 bases). Germline values: CDR1 SGHDT, CDR2 YYEEEE. Trimming pared 3 bases from V and 0 bases from J, leaving 12 bases between. The CDR3 is 15 residues long. The CDR3 nucleotides read TGTGCCAGCAGCTGGCCGGGACAAGCTAACTATGGCTACACCTTC. This codes for CASSWPGQANYGYTF.

The rearrangement links TRBV6-6 to TRBJ1-2, with D perhaps TRBD1 (6 bases). Trimming pared 8 bases from V and 2 bases from J, leaving 18 bases between. CDR1 is MNHNY and CDR2 is SVGAGI in the germline V gene (reference sequence). The CDR3 length is 15 residues. The CDR3 sequence is CASGDQDRPNYGYTF. DNA of the CDR3: TGTGCCAGCGGTGATCAGGACAGACCCAACTATGGCTACACCTTC.

This chain uses TRBV12-3 or TRBV12-4 with TRBJ2-7; TRBD1 might be the D (5 bases). Deletions cut 3 bases from V and 0 bases from J, with 6 bases between. This CDR3 comprises 13 residues. The DNA for the CDR3 is TGTGCCAGCAGTTTTGACAGCTCCTACGAGCAGTACTTC. This translates into CASSFDSSYEQYF.

This rearrangement joins TRBV7-9 to TRBJ2-7, with a possible D match to TRBD2 (5 bases). The CDR3 contains 11 residues. V was cut by 8 bases and J by 4 bases, with 9 bases left in between. Germline V gene data show CDR1 as SEHNR and CDR2 as FQNEAQ (reference sequence). The CDR3 is CASPREYEQYF. CDR3 nucleotides: TGTGCCAGCCCTAGGGAGTACGAGCAGTACTTC. The entire variable domain, with the rest obtained from reference TRBV7-9 and TRBJ2-7, is as follows: DTGVSQNPRHKITKRGQNVTFRCDPISEHNRLYWYRQTLGQGPEFLTYFQNEAQLEKSRLLSDRFSAERPKGSFSTLEIQRTEQGDSAMYLCASPREYEQYFGPGTRLTVT.

This sequence joins TRBV23-1 and TRBJ1-1, with a weak D call TRBD1 (5 bases). TRBV23-1 is assigned to the ORF class and has an uncertain function. The CDR3 sequence is 18 residues long. V gave up 3 bases and J gave up 1 base, with 21 bases separating them. As DNA, the CDR3 is TGCGCCAGCAGTCAGCCCGGGCCCTACATGGGGCCGAACACTGAAGCTTTCTTT. It is translated as CASSQPGPYMGPNTEAFF.

Comment on this clone: Other DNA sequences of this sample code for an identical CDR3. The V call is TRBV2, the J call TRBJ1-5; 8 nucleotides align to TRBD1. Germline CDR1 is SNHLY and CDR2 is FYNNEI. CDR3 length: 14 residues. V gave up 6 bases and J gave up 7 bases; unmatched junction bases: 8. CDR3: CASRPGQGDQPQHF. The CDR3 DNA follows: TGTGCCAGCAGGCCCGGACAGGGAGACCAGCCCCAGCATTTT.

V and J are TRBV19 and TRBJ2-2, with 8 bases identical to TRBD2. The length of the CDR3 is 14 residues. Germline CDR1 LNHDA, CDR2 SQIVND (reference sequence). Germline trimming cut 5 bases from V and 4 bases from J; bases unmatched to any gene: 3. CDR3 DNA: TGTGCCAGTAGTGGGAGCGGGGGCACCGGGGAGCTGTTTTTT. It yields the protein CASSGSGGTGELFF.

This sequence joins TRBV7-9 and TRBJ2-1, with 7 nucleotides matching TRBD1. V shed 1 base and J 7 bases; nucleotides not matched to a gene: 13. The germline V gene encodes CDR1 SEHNR and CDR2 FQNEAQ (reference sequence). The CDR3 consists of 17 residues. This chain's CDR3 is CASSLGGGRGLGNEQFF. The DNA of the CDR3 is TGTGCCAGCAGCTTAGGGGGCGGTAGGGGGCTCGGAAATGAGCAGTTCTTC.

This chain links TRBV27 with TRBJ1-1; 7 nucleotides line up with TRBD1. Trimming at V came to 0 bases and at J to 4 bases, leaving 11 bases not matched to a gene. The V gene's germline CDR1 is MNHEY and CDR2 SMNVEV (reference sequence). CDR3 length: 17 amino acids. The CDR3 DNA reads as TGTGCCAGCAGTTTATCGGGAGTTGTAGGGGGCTTCACTGAAGCTTTCTTT. Translating it yields CASSLSGVVGGFTEAFF.

This chain links TRBV5-6 with TRBJ1-2, with D possibly TRBD1 on 5 matching bases. With 6 bases removed from V and 0 bases from J, the gap between germline ends came to 15 bases. The CDR3 runs 15 residues. Germline assignment: CDR1 SGHDT and CDR2 YYEEEE. In DNA form, the CDR3 reads TGTGCCAGCACCGGGCAGGGCACCCCTAACTATGGCTACACCTTC. It is translated as CASTGQGTPNYGYTF.

The V gene is TRBV27, the J gene TRBJ1-5; D call uncertain. V dropped 4 bases and J dropped 6 bases, with 10 bases sitting between them. The CDR3 runs to 13 residues. Germline V CDR1 and CDR2: MNHEY, SMNVEV (reference sequence). The CDR3 DNA reads TGTGCCAGCAGTTCACGGTCAAGTCAGCCCCAGCATTTT. Protein sequence: CASSSRSSQPQHF.

The sample holds a few counts of this clone. The chain couples TRBV14 to TRBJ1-2; 11 nucleotides line up with TRBD1. Germline V gene data show CDR1 as SGHDN and CDR2 as FVKESK. The CDR3 totals 16 residues. V lost 1 base and J lost 4; bases outside the gene matches: 5. Here the CDR3 reads CASSQGGQGASYGYTF. CDR3 DNA: TGTGCCAGCAGCCAAGGAGGACAGGGGGCATCCTATGGCTACACCTTC.

In DNA, the CDR3 is TGCGCCAGCAGCTACGGACAGGAACCTTCACCCCTCCACTTT. This gives the protein CASSYGQEPSPLHF. This chain connects TRBV5-1 to TRBJ1-6; TRBD1 agrees at 7 bases. With 3 bases clipped from V and 9 bases from J, the junction kept 6 bases outside the gene matches. The germline gives CDR1 SGHRS, CDR2 YFSETQ. The CDR3 totals 14 residues.

The chain has TRBV6-5 and TRBJ1-1; unclear D gene. Germline lookup yields CDR1 MNHEY and CDR2 SVGAGI. This CDR3 has 13 amino acids. Deletions cut 7 bases from V and 1 base from J, with 10 bases between. CDR3 residues: CASTEVPNTEAFF. The CDR3 nucleotides read TGTGCCAGCACAGAGGTTCCGAACACTGAAGCTTTCTTT.

This sequence joins TRBV19 and TRBJ2-2, with 8 bases fitting TRBD2. V gave up 2 bases and J gave up 5 bases; unmatched junction bases: 7. The CDR3 loop spans 16 amino acids. CDR1 LNHDA and CDR2 SQIVND come from the germline V gene (reference sequence). The CDR3 DNA follows: TGTGCCAGTAGTATACTCGAGCGGGGGACGACCGGGGAGCTGTTTTTT. Translation gives CASSILERGTTGELFF.

The chain combines TRBV5-4 with TRBJ2-2; D gene uncertain. Germline CDR1 reads SGHNT; CDR2 reads YYREEE (reference sequence). This CDR3 has 15 amino acids. Between the trimmed V and J ends, which lost 1 base and 0 bases, there was a span of 7 bases. DNA for the CDR3: TGTGCCAGCAGCTTGAAACAAACGAACACCGGGGAGCTGTTTTTT. Protein product: CASSLKQTNTGELFF.

As concerns this clone: An end of the junction differs from the germline gene, which may be a read error. This chain joins TRBV28 and TRBJ2-7, with D possibly being TRBD2 (6 bases). Germline V lookup: CDR1 MDHEN, CDR2 SYDVKM. The CDR3 length is 15 residues. DNA for the CDR3: TGTGCCAGCAGTCCCGGGAGTCACAAGCTCTACGAGCAGTACTTT. Its protein is CASSPGSHKLYEQYF. The full variable domain, in which reference TRBV28 and TRBJ2-7 provide the parts outside the CDR3, is DVKVTQSSRYLVKRTGEKVFLECVQDMDHENMFWYRQDPGLGLRLIYFSYDVKMKEKGDIPEGYSVSREKKERFSLILESASTNQTSMYLCASSPGSHKLYEQYFGPGTRLTVT.

The CDR3 loop reads CASSRRQGSHEQYF. Written as DNA, the CDR3 is TGTGCCAGCAGCCGCCGACAGGGATCCCACGAGCAGTACTTC. J is TRBJ2-7 and V is TRBV7-9; 7 bases line up with TRBD1. The CDR3 spans 14 residues. Germline CDR1 is SEHNR and CDR2 is FQNEAQ (reference sequence). Unmatched junction bases numbered 9, after V lost 5 bases and J lost 5 bases.

V and J are TRBV27 and TRBJ1-5; 7 nucleotides line up with TRBD1. CDR1 and CDR2 from the germline V gene are MNHEY and SMNVEV (reference sequence). This CDR3 contains 15 residues. The ends lost 4 bases at V and 7 bases at J; junction bases unmatched: 10. CDR3 nucleotide sequence: TGTGCCAGCAGTTCCTGGGACAGTTGGTCGCAGCCCCAGCATTTT. It is translated as CASSSWDSWSQPQHF.

The V and J genes are TRBV7-9 and TRBJ1-4; 9 bases are a match to TRBD1. The germline V gene encodes CDR1 SEHNR and CDR2 FQNEAQ (reference sequence). This CDR3 contains 12 residues. V lost 7 bases and J lost 12; bases outside the gene matches: 6. The CDR3: CASTPRQGELFF. The CDR3 DNA follows: TGTGCCAGCACCCCCCGACAGGGGGAACTGTTTTTT.

The rearrangement links TRBV12-5 to TRBJ1-5; no reliable D call. The CDR3 loop spans 11 amino acids. Deletions cut 6 bases from V and 11 bases from J, with 11 bases between. Germline loops: CDR1 LGHNT, CDR2 FRNRAP. Here the CDR3 reads CASGSIRAQHF. CDR3 nucleotide sequence: TGTGCTAGTGGGTCTATCCGAGCCCAGCATTTT.

The gene calls are TRBV6-2 or TRBV6-3 and TRBJ2-5; perhaps TRBD1 as D (5 bases). The germline CDR1 and CDR2 sequences are MNHEY and SVGEGT. The V end lost 0 bases, the J end lost 5 bases, and 16 bases lay between the germline ends. CDR3 length: 16 residues. This CDR3 is CASSYSGADGAETQYF. CDR3 coding DNA: TGTGCCAGCAGTTACTCTGGGGCGGATGGGGCGGAGACCCAGTACTTC.